This passage covers 4 T cell receptor beta chains from one sample sequenced in a study of CD8+CD57+ T cells in acquired aplastic anemia. Sequencing was done on patients that had shown CD8+CD57+ cell expansion by flow cytometry. Both TCR beta VDJ combination and CDR3 sequence profiling were carried out. Genomic DNA was the template for this profiling. TCRdb reprocessed the reads with MiXCR, giving one entry per CDR3 protein. The repertoire holds 170,000 or so distinct CDR3 sequences, with roughly 60% as singletons. Sequencing was performed on sorted CD4+, CD8+, or CD8+CD57+ T cells (not recorded which) from PBMCs. Every receptor here comes from a human donor with aplastic anemia.

V gene TRBV7-9 combines with J gene TRBJ2-5; tentatively, D is TRBD2 (6 bases). Germline lookup yields CDR1 SEHNR and CDR2 FQNEAQ (reference sequence). The CDR3 consists of 16 residues. V shed 5 bases and J shed 5 bases, with 21 bases lying between them. The CDR3 nucleotides are TGTGCCAGCAGCCCAGTAGGAGGGCATTCGGTGGAGACCCAGTACTTC. This encodes CASSPVGGHSVETQYF. Supplemented by reference TRBV7-9 and TRBJ2-5, the full variable domain reads DTGVSQNPRHKITKRGQNVTFRCDPISEHNRLYWYRQTLGQGPEFLTYFQNEAQLEKSRLLSDRFSAERPKGSFSTLEIQRTEQGDSAMYLCASSPVGGHSVETQYFGPGTRLLVL.

The V gene is TRBV7-9, the J gene TRBJ2-5; 11 bases agree with TRBD1. Germline V gene sequence: CDR1 SEHNR, CDR2 FQNEAQ (reference sequence). J was trimmed by 2 bases and V by 5 bases; bases with no gene match: 1. The CDR3 has 14 residues. CDR3 nucleotides: TGTGCCAGCAGCCGGGACAGGGGGCAAGAGACCCAGTACTTC. Translated: CASSRDRGQETQYF. Complete variable domain (other parts from reference TRBV7-9 and TRBJ2-5): DTGVSQNPRHKITKRGQNVTFRCDPISEHNRLYWYRQTLGQGPEFLTYFQNEAQLEKSRLLSDRFSAERPKGSFSTLEIQRTEQGDSAMYLCASSRDRGQETQYFGPGTRLLVL.

The genes are TRBV29-1 and TRBJ2-7, with 8 bases aligning to TRBD1. CDR3 length: 12 amino acids. In germline, CDR1 is SQVTM, CDR2 ANQGSEA. The V gene end was trimmed by 1 base and the J gene end by 6 bases; junction bases not matched to a gene: 2. CDR3 in DNA: TGCAGCGTTGAAGGACAGGGGCTCGAGCAGTACTTC. As protein: CSVEGQGLEQYF.

The genes are TRBV6-5 and TRBJ1-5; D might be TRBD1 (6 bases). The CDR3 has 13 amino acids. Looked up from germline, CDR1 is MNHEY and CDR2 is SVGAGI. Trimming left V 6 bases short and J 7 bases short, with 13 bases between. CDR3 in amino acids: CASRLRGRQPQHF. Written as DNA, the CDR3 is TGTGCCAGCAGACTCAGGGGACGGCAGCCCCAGCATTTT.